The source of this T cell receptor beta chain is a study of patients and donors after allogeneic stem cell transplantation. TCRdb reprocessed the RT-PCR reads via MiXCR and lists one record per CDR3 protein. The sample yields 25,000 to 35,000 distinct CDR3 sequences, about 6.5% seen once. J lost 5 bases, V lost 6 bases, and 8 bases had no gene match. CDR1 and CDR2 (germline): LGHNT, FRNRAP. This CDR3 is built from 16 residues. This TCR was sampled from a human donor who was either an allogeneic HSCT recipient or a stem cell or donor lymphocyte infusion donor (not recorded which). It is not recorded whose cells these are; they may come from a transplant donor. The sequencing sample was made of blood, either unsorted or a sorted T cell fraction (not recorded which). The chain uses TRBV12-5 and TRBJ2-5; 14 nucleotides line up with TRBD2. CDR3 DNA sequence: TGTGCTAGTGGCTCCGGACTAGCGGGAGGTAGTGAGACCCAGTACTTC. Translating gives CASGSGLAGGSETQYF.